A selection of T cell receptor beta chains follows, all from one sample in a study of blood T cell repertoires in COVID-19. The repertoire was sequenced with immunoSEQ multiplex PCR; TCRdb's copy has only in-frame clones and lacks some. The sample lists 130,000 or so clones; around 83% were seen once. Sequences were obtained from PBMCs or T cells enriched from blood (not recorded which). These receptors came from a man aged 25-45 years who had recovered from COVID-19. The CDR3 runs from the conserved cysteine through the conserved F or W. A D gene is named only where the DNA matches it firmly. Size is stated for part of the rows, as once, few or many counts, or as a class when the clone is expanded.

D	V	J	size	CDR3	DNA
TRBD1	TRBV3-1/TRBV3-2	TRBJ2-7	.	CASSPPDRFYEQYF	TGTGCCAGCAGCCCGCCGGACAGGTTCTACGAGCAGTACTTC
TRBD2	TRBV11-2	TRBJ2-5	.	CASMFLGGKKETQYF	TGTGCCAGCATGTTTCTGGGAGGGAAAAAAGAGACCCAGTACTTC
TRBD1	TRBV19	TRBJ1-6	.	CASSFSGQGDGSPLHF	TGTGCCAGTAGTTTCTCGGGACAGGGGGATGGTTCACCCCTCCACTTT
.	TRBV10-1	TRBJ2-3	once	CASSEKQAGTDTQYF	TGCGCCAGCAGTGAAAAGCAAGCGGGCACAGATACGCAGTATTTT
TRBD1	TRBV7-9	TRBJ2-1	.	CASSRRGQGFNEQFF	TGTGCCAGCAGCCGTAGGGGACAGGGGTTCAATGAGCAGTTCTTC
TRBD2	TRBV2	TRBJ2-3	.	CASTLAGTSTDTQYF	TGTGCCAGCACGCTAGCGGGGACCAGCACAGATACGCAGTATTTT
.	TRBV29-1	TRBJ2-7	.	CSVVLRGYEQYF	TGCAGCGTTGTTCTCAGGGGTTACGAGCAGTACTTC
.	TRBV7-8	TRBJ2-1	.	CASSSEWTVNEQFF	TGTGCCAGCAGCTCCGAATGGACAGTAAATGAGCAGTTCTTC
TRBD1	TRBV18	TRBJ1-2	.	CASSPGGQGAGGYTF	TGTGCCAGCTCACCAGGGGGACAGGGGGCTGGAGGCTACACCTTC
TRBD1	TRBV6-5	TRBJ2-7	once	CASKGQGGSYEQYF	TGTGCCAGCAAAGGACAGGGGGGCTCCTACGAGCAGTACTTC
TRBD2	TRBV10-3	TRBJ2-5	.	CAISAGTSHQETQYF	TGTGCCATCAGCGCCGGGACTAGCCACCAAGAGACCCAGTACTTC
TRBD1	TRBV2	TRBJ1-5	.	CASSWTGDQPQHF	TGTGCCAGCAGTTGGACAGGGGATCAGCCCCAGCATTTT
TRBD1	TRBV6-5	TRBJ1-3	.	CASGGQAISGNTIYF	TGTGCCAGCGGAGGACAGGCAATCTCTGGAAACACCATATATTTT
TRBD2	TRBV27	TRBJ2-2	.	CASTRLAGDGTGELFF	TGTGCCAGCACCCGACTAGCGGGGGATGGCACCGGGGAGCTGTTTTTT
.	TRBV5-1	TRBJ2-3	once	CASSLGFNSADTQYF	TGCGCCAGCAGCTTGGGATTTAATAGCGCCGATACGCAGTATTTT
.	TRBV6-5	TRBJ2-3	.	CASRPTTGSPDTQYF	TGTGCCAGCAGACCGACCACAGGGTCTCCAGATACGCAGTATTTT
TRBD1	TRBV6-5	TRBJ2-6	.	CASTGTGTGANVLTF	TGTGCCAGCACCGGGACAGGGACTGGGGCCAACGTCCTGACTTTC
.	TRBV18	TRBJ1-3	.	CASSRGGASGNTIYF	TGTGCCAGCTCACGAGGAGGGGCCTCTGGAAACACCATATATTTT
TRBD1	TRBV28	TRBJ1-2	.	CASRTGAIYGYTF	TGTGCCAGCCGGACAGGGGCGATCTATGGCTACACCTTC
TRBD1	TRBV5-1	TRBJ1-6	few	CASSGTGDNSPLHF	TGCGCCAGCAGCGGGACAGGAGATAATTCACCCCTCCACTTT
TRBD1	TRBV2	TRBJ1-4	.	CASSDGIQGAKKLFF	TGTGCCAGCAGTGATGGAATACAGGGGGCGAAAAAACTGTTTTTT
.	TRBV3-1/TRBV3-2	TRBJ2-2	.	CASSQFHPRRPNTGELFF	TGTGCCAGCAGCCAATTCCACCCACGGAGGCCGAACACCGGGGAGCTGTTTTTT
.	TRBV2	TRBJ1-6	.	CASILDSKGSPLHF	TGTGCCAGCATTCTCGACAGTAAAGGATCACCCCTCCACTTT
.	TRBV6-5	TRBJ1-5	.	CASSAERGINQPQHF	TGTGCCAGCAGCGCAGAAAGGGGCATTAATCAGCCCCAGCATTTT
TRBD1	TRBV7-2	TRBJ2-5	.	CASSQDRVQETQYF	TGTGCCAGCAGCCAGGACAGGGTTCAAGAGACCCAGTACTTC
.	TRBV10-1	TRBJ1-1	few	CASSDSGGTEAFF	TGCGCCAGCAGTGACTCCGGGGGGACTGAAGCTTTCTTT
.	TRBV28	TRBJ1-5	few	CASTPAKGENQPQHF	TGTGCCAGCACGCCCGCGAAGGGGGAAAATCAGCCCCAGCATTTT
.	TRBV28	TRBJ2-4	.	CASVSTLRGAAKNIQYF	TGTGCCAGCGTATCGACCCTAAGGGGCGCAGCCAAAAACATTCAGTACTTC
TRBD1	TRBV6-5	TRBJ1-6	.	CASSYSAGGRSPLHF	TGTGCCAGCAGTTACTCGGCAGGGGGACGTTCACCCCTCCACTTT
TRBD1	TRBV5-1	TRBJ1-2	.	CASSLERQGDLYGYTF	TGCGCCAGCAGCTTGGAAAGACAGGGAGACCTCTATGGCTACACCTTC
.	TRBV19	TRBJ2-1	.	CASSHDTGYEQFF	TGTGCCAGTAGTCACGATACAGGGTATGAGCAGTTCTTC
.	TRBV29-1	TRBJ1-3	.	CSVETGREATGNTIYF	TGCAGCGTTGAAACAGGTCGAGAGGCTACCGGAAACACCATATATTTT
TRBD1	TRBV5-5	TRBJ1-3	.	CASSSGGGTGRNTIYF	TGTGCCAGCAGCTCGGGAGGGGGGACAGGGCGAAACACCATATATTTT
.	TRBV15	TRBJ2-7	.	CATSARGGTVSYEQYF	TGTGCCACCAGCGCGAGGGGCGGGACAGTGTCCTACGAGCAGTACTTC
TRBD1	TRBV3-1/TRBV3-2	TRBJ2-7	.	CASSTRPTGGYEQYF	TGTGCCAGCAGCACACGACCGACAGGGGGCTACGAGCAGTACTTC
TRBD2	TRBV11-2	TRBJ2-5	.	CASAREGLTQYF	TGTGCCAGCGCCAGGGAGGGATTGACCCAGTACTTC
TRBD1	TRBV19	TRBJ2-2	.	CASSRNKGQGANTGELFF	TGTGCCAGTAGCCGAAACAAGGGACAGGGGGCGAACACCGGGGAGCTGTTTTTT
.	TRBV27	TRBJ1-5	.	CASSLSSGNQPQHF	TGTGCCAGCAGTTTATCGTCGGGGAATCAGCCCCAGCATTTT
.	TRBV10-1	TRBJ2-1	once	CASSAGIGYNEQFF	TGCGCCAGCAGTGCGGGGATTGGGTACAATGAGCAGTTCTTC
.	TRBV5-6	TRBJ2-5	.	CASSRRLIAEETQYF	TGTGCCAGCAGCAGGAGGCTGATAGCTGAGGAGACCCAGTACTTC
.	TRBV30	TRBJ1-5	.	CAWSVGAGRGQPQHF	TGTGCCTGGAGTGTAGGGGCAGGACGCGGTCAGCCCCAGCATTTT
TRBD1	TRBV12-5	TRBJ2-3	.	CASGLRTGVGADTQYF	TGTGCTAGTGGTCTCCGGACAGGGGTCGGGGCAGATACGCAGTATTTT
TRBD1	TRBV5-4	TRBJ1-2	.	CASSLEDRAYGYTF	TGTGCCAGCAGCTTGGAGGACAGGGCCTATGGCTACACCTTC
TRBD1	TRBV6-6	TRBJ1-5	few	CASSQTPGQGAVYPQHF	TGTGCCAGCAGTCAAACCCCCGGACAGGGGGCCGTTTATCCCCAGCATTTT
TRBD1	TRBV2	TRBJ1-6	.	CASAGQGTSPLHF	TGTGCCAGCGCGGGACAGGGGACTTCACCCCTCCACTTT
.	TRBV9	TRBJ2-2	.	CASSAHGRDDGGELFF	TGTGCCAGCAGCGCCCACGGCAGGGATGATGGCGGGGAGCTGTTTTTT
.	TRBV30	TRBJ2-7	.	CAWSGQPDGEQYF	TGTGCCTGGAGTGGACAGCCGGATGGCGAGCAGTACTTC
.	TRBV19	TRBJ1-5	few	CASSIGAAPQHF	TGTGCCAGTAGTATAGGGGCCGCACCCCAGCATTTT
.	TRBV10-1	TRBJ2-3	.	CASSDGTSTDTQYF	TGCGCCAGCAGTGACGGGACTAGCACAGATACGCAGTATTTT